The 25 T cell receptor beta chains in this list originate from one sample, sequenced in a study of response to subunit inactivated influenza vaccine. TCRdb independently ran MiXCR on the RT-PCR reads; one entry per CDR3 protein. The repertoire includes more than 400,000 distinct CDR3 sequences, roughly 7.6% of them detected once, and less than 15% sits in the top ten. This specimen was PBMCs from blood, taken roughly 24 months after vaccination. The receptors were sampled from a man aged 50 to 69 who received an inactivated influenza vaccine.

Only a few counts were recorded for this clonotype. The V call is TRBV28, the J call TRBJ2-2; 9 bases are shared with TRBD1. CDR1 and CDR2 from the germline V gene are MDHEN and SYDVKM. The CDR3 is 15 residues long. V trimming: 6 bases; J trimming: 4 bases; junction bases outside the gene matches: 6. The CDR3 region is CASRGQGTFTGELFF. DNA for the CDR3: TGTGCCAGCAGAGGACAGGGGACGTTCACCGGGGAGCTGTTTTTT.

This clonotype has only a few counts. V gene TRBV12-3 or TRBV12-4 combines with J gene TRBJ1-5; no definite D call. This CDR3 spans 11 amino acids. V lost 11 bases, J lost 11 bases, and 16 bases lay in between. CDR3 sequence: CAQRWGLAQHF. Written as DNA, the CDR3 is TGTGCCCAGCGTTGGGGTCTGGCCCAGCATTTT.

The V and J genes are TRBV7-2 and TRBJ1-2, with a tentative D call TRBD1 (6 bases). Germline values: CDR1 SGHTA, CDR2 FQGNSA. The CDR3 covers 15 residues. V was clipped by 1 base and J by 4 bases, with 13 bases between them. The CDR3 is CASSLGSTGPYGYTF. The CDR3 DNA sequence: TGTGCCAGCAGCTTAGGTAGCACAGGGCCCTATGGCTACACCTTC.

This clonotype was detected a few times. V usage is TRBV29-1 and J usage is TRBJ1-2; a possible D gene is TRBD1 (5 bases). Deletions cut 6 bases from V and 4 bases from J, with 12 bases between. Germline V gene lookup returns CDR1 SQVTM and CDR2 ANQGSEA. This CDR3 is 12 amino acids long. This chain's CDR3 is CSVAGLPYGYTF. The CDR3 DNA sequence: TGCAGCGTAGCGGGACTCCCCTATGGCTACACCTTC.

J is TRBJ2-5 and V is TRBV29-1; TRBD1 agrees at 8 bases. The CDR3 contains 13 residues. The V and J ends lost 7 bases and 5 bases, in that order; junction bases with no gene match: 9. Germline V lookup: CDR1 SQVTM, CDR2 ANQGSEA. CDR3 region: CSAGDRQSETQYF. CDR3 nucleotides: TGCAGCGCCGGGGACAGGCAATCGGAGACCCAGTACTTC.

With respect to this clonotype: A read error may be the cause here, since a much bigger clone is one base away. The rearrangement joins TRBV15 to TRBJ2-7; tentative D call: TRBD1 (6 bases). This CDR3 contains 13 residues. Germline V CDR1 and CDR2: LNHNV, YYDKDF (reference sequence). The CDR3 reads CVTSPGQGDEQYF. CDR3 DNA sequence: TGTGTCACCAGCCCGGGACAAGGAGACGAGCAGTACTTC.

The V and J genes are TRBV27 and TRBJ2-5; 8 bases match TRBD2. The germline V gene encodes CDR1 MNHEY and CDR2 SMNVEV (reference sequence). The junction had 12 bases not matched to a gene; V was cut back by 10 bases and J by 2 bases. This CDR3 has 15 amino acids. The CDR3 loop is CATRWAGGLQETQYF. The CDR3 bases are TGTGCCACCCGATGGGCGGGAGGTTTACAAGAGACCCAGTACTTC.

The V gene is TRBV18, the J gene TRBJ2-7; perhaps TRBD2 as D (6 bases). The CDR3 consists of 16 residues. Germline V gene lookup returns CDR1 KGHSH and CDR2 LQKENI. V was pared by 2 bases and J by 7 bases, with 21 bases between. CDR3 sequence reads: CASSPNQRALRWEQYF. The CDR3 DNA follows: TGTGCCAGCTCACCAAACCAGCGGGCTTTACGTTGGGAGCAGTACTTC.

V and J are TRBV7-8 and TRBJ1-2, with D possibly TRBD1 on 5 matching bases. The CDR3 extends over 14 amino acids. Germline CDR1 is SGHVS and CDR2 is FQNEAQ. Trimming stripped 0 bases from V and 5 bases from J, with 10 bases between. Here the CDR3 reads CASSLASREYGYTF. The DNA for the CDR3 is TGTGCCAGCAGCTTAGCGTCCAGGGAGTATGGCTACACCTTC.

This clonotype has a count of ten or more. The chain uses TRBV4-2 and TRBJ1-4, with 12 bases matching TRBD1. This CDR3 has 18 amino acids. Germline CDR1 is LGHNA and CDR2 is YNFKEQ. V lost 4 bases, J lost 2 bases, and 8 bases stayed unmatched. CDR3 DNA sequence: TGTGCCAGCAGCCCCGGGACAGGGGGCGTAACGACTAATGAAAAACTGTTTTTT. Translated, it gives CASSPGTGGVTTNEKLFF.

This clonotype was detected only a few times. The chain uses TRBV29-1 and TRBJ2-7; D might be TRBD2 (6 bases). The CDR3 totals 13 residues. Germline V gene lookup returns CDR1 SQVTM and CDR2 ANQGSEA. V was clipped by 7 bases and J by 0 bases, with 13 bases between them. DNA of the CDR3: TGCAGCGCCGGGGAGGACAACTCCTACGAGCAGTACTTC. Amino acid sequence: CSAGEDNSYEQYF.

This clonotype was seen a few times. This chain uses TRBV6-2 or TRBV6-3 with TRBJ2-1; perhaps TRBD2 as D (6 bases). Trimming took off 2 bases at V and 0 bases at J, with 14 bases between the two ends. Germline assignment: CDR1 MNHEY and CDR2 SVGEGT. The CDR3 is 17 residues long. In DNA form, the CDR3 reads TGTGCCAGCAGTTACGATCTACGGGGGAGCTCCTACAATGAGCAGTTCTTC. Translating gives CASSYDLRGSSYNEQFF.

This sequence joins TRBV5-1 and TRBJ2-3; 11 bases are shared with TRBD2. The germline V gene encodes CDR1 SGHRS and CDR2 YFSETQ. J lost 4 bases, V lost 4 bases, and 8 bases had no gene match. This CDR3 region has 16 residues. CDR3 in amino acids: CASSDILAGEADTQYF. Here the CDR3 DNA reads TGCGCCAGCAGCGATATACTAGCGGGAGAGGCAGATACGCAGTATTTT.

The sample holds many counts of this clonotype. This chain's CDR3 is CASSPTVGENEQFF. Here the CDR3 DNA reads TGCGCCAGCAGCCCAACGGTCGGGGAAAATGAGCAGTTCTTC. V is TRBV4-3 and J is TRBJ2-1; the D gene is possibly TRBD2 (5 bases). The CDR3 is 14 amino acids. Germline V gives CDR1 LGHNA, CDR2 YSLEER. V was pared by 4 bases and J by 7 bases, with 14 bases between.

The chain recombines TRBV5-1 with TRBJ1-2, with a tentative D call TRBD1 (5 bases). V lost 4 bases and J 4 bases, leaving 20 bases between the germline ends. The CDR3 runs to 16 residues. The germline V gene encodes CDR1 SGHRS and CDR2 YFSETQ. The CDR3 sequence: CASSPETEGQVYGYTF. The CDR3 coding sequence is TGCGCCAGCAGCCCCGAGACTGAGGGGCAGGTCTATGGCTACACCTTC. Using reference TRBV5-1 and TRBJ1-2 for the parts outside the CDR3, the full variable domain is KAGVTQTPRYLIKTRGQQVTLSCSPISGHRSVSWYQQTPGQGLQFLFEYFSETQRNKGNFPGRFSGRQFSNSRSEMNVSTLELGDSALYLCASSPETEGQVYGYTFGSGTRLTVV.

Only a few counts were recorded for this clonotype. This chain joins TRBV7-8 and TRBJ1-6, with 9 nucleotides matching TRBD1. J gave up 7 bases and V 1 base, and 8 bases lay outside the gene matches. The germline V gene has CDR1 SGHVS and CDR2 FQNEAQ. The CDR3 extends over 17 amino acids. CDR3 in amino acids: CASSLDLQGARNSPLHF. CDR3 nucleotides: TGTGCCAGCAGCTTAGATCTACAGGGGGCCAGGAATTCACCCCTCCACTTT.

CDR3 residues: CSARSPGRGGANVLTF. The DNA of the CDR3 is TGCAGTGCTAGATCCCCTGGTCGCGGAGGGGCCAACGTCCTGACTTTC. The genes are TRBV20-1 and TRBJ2-6; D gene unclear. Germline CDR1 and CDR2: DFQATT and SNEGSKA (reference sequence). The CDR3 covers 16 residues. The V and J ends lost 2 bases and 4 bases respectively, with 15 bases between them.

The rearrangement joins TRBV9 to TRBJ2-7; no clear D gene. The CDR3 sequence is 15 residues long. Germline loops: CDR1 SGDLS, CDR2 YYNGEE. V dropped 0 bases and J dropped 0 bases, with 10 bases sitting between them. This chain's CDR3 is CASSVALGRSYEQYF. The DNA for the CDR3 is TGTGCCAGCAGCGTAGCTTTAGGACGCTCCTACGAGCAGTACTTC.

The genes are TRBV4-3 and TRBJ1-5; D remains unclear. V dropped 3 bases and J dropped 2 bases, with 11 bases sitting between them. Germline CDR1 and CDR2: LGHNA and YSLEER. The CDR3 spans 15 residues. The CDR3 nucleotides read TGCGCCAGCAGCCATGACCGACTGGGCAATCAGCCCCAGCATTTT. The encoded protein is CASSHDRLGNQPQHF.

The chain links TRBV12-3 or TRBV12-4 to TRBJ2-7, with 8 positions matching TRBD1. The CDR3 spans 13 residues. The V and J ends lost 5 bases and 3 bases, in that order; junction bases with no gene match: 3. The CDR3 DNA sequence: TGTGCCAGCAGTACAACAGGGGGCTACGAGCAGTACTTC. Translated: CASSTTGGYEQYF.

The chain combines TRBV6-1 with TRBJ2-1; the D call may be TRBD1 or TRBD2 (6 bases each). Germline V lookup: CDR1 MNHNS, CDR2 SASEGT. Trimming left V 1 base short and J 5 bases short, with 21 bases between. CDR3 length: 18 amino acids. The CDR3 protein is CASSEVGGLRYLNNEQFF. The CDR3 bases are TGTGCCAGCAGTGAAGTCGGGGGCCTACGATATTTAAACAATGAGCAGTTCTTC.

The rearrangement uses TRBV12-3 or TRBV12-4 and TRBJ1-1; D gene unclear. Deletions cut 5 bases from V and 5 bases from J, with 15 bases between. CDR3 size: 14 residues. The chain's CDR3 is CASSMTPGRTEAFF. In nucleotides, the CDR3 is TGTGCCAGCAGTATGACCCCAGGTCGGACTGAAGCTTTCTTT.

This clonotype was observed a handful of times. The CDR3 sequence: CASSQVWGGGSNEQFF. CDR3 nucleotides: TGCGCCAGCAGCCAAGTGTGGGGCGGCGGGAGCAATGAGCAGTTCTTC. The chain has TRBV4-3 and TRBJ2-1; TRBD2 matches at 7 bases. From germline, CDR1 is LGHNA and CDR2 YSLEER. The V and J ends lost 1 base and 6 bases, in that order; junction bases with no gene match: 9. This CDR3 comprises 16 residues.

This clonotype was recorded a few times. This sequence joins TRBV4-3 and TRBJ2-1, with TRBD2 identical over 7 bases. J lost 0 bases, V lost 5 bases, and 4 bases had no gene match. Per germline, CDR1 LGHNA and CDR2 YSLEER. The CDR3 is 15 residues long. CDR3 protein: CASSEAGYSYNEQFF. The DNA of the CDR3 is TGCGCCAGCAGCGAAGCGGGGTACTCCTACAATGAGCAGTTCTTC.

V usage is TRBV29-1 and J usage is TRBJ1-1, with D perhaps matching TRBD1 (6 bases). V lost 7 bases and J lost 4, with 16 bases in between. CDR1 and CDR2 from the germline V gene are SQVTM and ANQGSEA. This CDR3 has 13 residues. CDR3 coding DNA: TGCAGCGCTGGGGACACCTGGGGCACTGAAGCTTTCTTT. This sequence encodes CSAGDTWGTEAFF.